The T cell receptor beta chain described here comes from a study of OX40 agonist ivuxolimab in advanced cancers. V lost 4 bases to trimming and J lost 6 bases; unmatched junction nucleotides: 3. Germline V gives CDR1 SGHNT, CDR2 YYREEE (reference sequence). The CDR3 runs to 14 residues. TCRdb keeps only in-frame clones here, not all; method: immunoSEQ multiplex PCR. The table has approximately 100,000 clones, 85% to 90% seen once. The chain recombines TRBV5-4 with TRBJ2-1, with 11 bases matching TRBD2. The receptor was isolated from an adult with an advanced solid tumor such as melanoma, head and neck, liver or kidney cancer. The input for sequencing was CD4+ or CD8+ T cells sorted from blood, taken in a trial of the OX40 agonist ivuxolimab. As DNA, the CDR3 is TGTGCCAGCAGCCTAGCGGGGGGCTTCAATGAGCAGTTCTTC. Amino acid sequence: CASSLAGGFNEQFF.